This T cell receptor beta chain was profiled in a study of identical twins. Study-wide findings and caveats: Clonotypes of the beta chain that were abundant in cord blood carried fewer insertions (memory repertoires showed none).

Unique molecular identifiers were present on the cDNA, which also gained a universal primer site by template switching. TCRdb used MiXCR to reprocess the 5' RACE reads, holding one entry per CDR3 protein. The sample has 450,000 or so distinct CDR3 sequences, 20% to 30% seen once. This clonotype was seen only a few times. Its antigen is as yet unknown. The CDR3 is 19 residues long. Germline V CDR1 and CDR2: SGHAT, FQDESV (reference sequence). The ends lost 5 bases at V and 2 bases at J; junction bases unmatched: 19. This sample also belongs to another study, concerning T cells expressing NK-cell markers. That source reports: Each TCR beta repertoire originated in sorted T cells that were CD3+CD56+NKG2C+, CD3+CD56+NKG2C- or CD3+CD56-NKG2C+.

The sample comprised CD4+ T cells sorted from blood. This TCR derives from a woman under 30 in good health. The gene calls are TRBV11-1 and TRBJ2-5; TRBD2 aligns across 8 bases. The CDR3 DNA is TGTGCCAGCAGCCCCACAGGGTGGTTTGAGCGGGAGATACAAGAGACCCAGTACTTC. Amino acid sequence: CASSPTGWFEREIQETQYF.